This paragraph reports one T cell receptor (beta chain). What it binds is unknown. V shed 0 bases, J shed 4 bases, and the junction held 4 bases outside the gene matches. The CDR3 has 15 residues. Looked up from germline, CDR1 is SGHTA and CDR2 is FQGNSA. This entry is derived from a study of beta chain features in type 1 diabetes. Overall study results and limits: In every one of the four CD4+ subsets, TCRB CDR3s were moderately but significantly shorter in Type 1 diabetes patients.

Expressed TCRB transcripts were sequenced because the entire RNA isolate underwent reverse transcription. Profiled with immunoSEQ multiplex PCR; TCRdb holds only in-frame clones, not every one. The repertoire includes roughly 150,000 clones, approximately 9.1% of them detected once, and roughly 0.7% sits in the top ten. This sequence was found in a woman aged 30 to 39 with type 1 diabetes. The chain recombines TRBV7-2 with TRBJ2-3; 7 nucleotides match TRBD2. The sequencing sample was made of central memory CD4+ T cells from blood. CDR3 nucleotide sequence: TGTGCCAGCAGCTTAGCCGGACTAGTGGCAGATACGCAGTATTTT. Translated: CASSLAGLVADTQYF.